In its sample, the clone carrying this T cell receptor (beta chain) was seen once. No antigen is known for it. Researchers isolated CD4+ T cells once approximately eleven days of culture had elapsed. Confirmation by PCR established that the person had SARS-CoV-2 infection between March and December 2020. Two-dose BNT162b2 or mRNA-1273 vaccination was given to participants. A half-medium replacement with IL-2 medium was carried out on days 3 and 7. These data originate in a study of vaccination effects on CD4 cells after COVID-19. The table came from immunoSEQ multiplex PCR; TCRdb's copy has only in-frame clones and leaves some out. The sample lists 30,000 to 35,000 clones, around 79% seen once, with 6.6% in the top ten. The CDR3 loop spans 17 amino acids. Germline CDR1 and CDR2: SGDLS and YYNGEE. J gave up 0 bases and V 3 bases, and 10 bases lay outside the gene matches.

The sequences come from CD4+ T cells from PBMCs cultured without peptide, collected after COVID-19 vaccination. This chain connects TRBV9 to TRBJ1-1; 8 positions match TRBD1. The origin of this receptor is a human donor who had a prior SARS-CoV-2 infection. As DNA, the CDR3 is TGTGCCAGCAGCGGCCGACCAGGGACAGGAATGAACACTGAAGCTTTCTTT. It translates to CASSGRPGTGMNTEAFF.